These 30 T cell receptor beta chains were all obtained from the same sample, sequenced in a study of patients and donors after allogeneic stem cell transplantation. TCRdb called the RT-PCR reads again in MiXCR, with one record for every CDR3 protein. The table lists 15,000 to 20,000 distinct CDR3 sequences, around 29% of them singletons, with about 35% in the top ten. The sequencing input was blood, either unsorted or a sorted T cell fraction (not recorded which). Receptors originate from a human donor who was either an allogeneic HSCT recipient or a stem cell or donor lymphocyte infusion donor (not recorded which). It is not recorded whose cells these are; they may come from a transplant donor.

This clonotype was picked up many times. The chain has TRBV6-5 and TRBJ1-6; D is unresolved. There are 13 residues in the CDR3. Germline assignment: CDR1 MNHEY and CDR2 SVGAGI. The V end was cut by 1 base, the J end by 9 bases, with 7 bases between. The DNA of the CDR3 is TGTGCCAGCAGTTACTTCCCAATTTCACCCCTCCACTTT. Translation: CASSYFPISPLHF.

The rearrangement joins TRBV6-6 to TRBJ1-1; no firm D call. Germline lookup yields CDR1 MNHNY and CDR2 SVGAGI (reference sequence). The CDR3 length is 13 residues. Trimming cost V 5 bases and J 7 bases, with 14 bases left between them. This CDR3 reads CASSKLDGLEAFF. DNA for the CDR3: TGTGCCAGCAGTAAACTAGACGGACTTGAAGCTTTCTTT.

This clonotype was counted only a few times. The CDR3 DNA follows: TGCAGTGCTAGAGTTTCGGGACAGCATAATCAGCCCCAGCATTTT. Amino acid sequence: CSARVSGQHNQPQHF. The chain employs TRBV20-1 and TRBJ1-5, with 7 positions matching TRBD1. Germline values: CDR1 DFQATT, CDR2 SNEGSKA (reference sequence). This CDR3 has 15 residues. V gave up 1 base and J gave up 4 bases; unmatched junction bases: 7.

V usage is TRBV7-9 and J usage is TRBJ2-3, with 7 nucleotides matching TRBD1. CDR3 length: 17 amino acids. With 5 bases clipped from V and 5 bases from J, the junction kept 16 bases outside the gene matches. The V gene's germline CDR1 is SEHNR and CDR2 FQNEAQ (reference sequence). CDR3 sequence: CASSLLTGIEVVDTQYF. The DNA of the CDR3 is TGTGCCAGCAGCCTACTGACAGGGATAGAGGTGGTAGATACGCAGTATTTT. The variable domain in full, with the rest retrieved from reference TRBV7-9 and TRBJ2-3, is DTGVSQNPRHKITKRGQNVTFRCDPISEHNRLYWYRQTLGQGPEFLTYFQNEAQLEKSRLLSDRFSAERPKGSFSTLEIQRTEQGDSAMYLCASSLLTGIEVVDTQYFGPGTRLTVL.

The CDR3 bases are TGCAGATTCCTAAAAGGTGGGGGGCTGAGAACTGAAGCTTTCTTT. Translation: CRFLKGGGLRTEAFF. This chain links TRBV20-1 with TRBJ1-1, with D perhaps TRBD1 (6 bases). This CDR3 contains 15 residues. CDR1 DFQATT and CDR2 SNEGSKA come from the germline V gene (reference sequence).

This clonotype ranks as medium-sized. The V and J genes are TRBV3-1 and TRBJ1-4; D is possibly TRBD1 (5 bases). Germline CDR1 is LGHDT and CDR2 is YNNKEL (reference sequence). The ends were cut back, 1 base at V and 4 bases at J, with 13 bases in the middle. The CDR3 is 16 residues long. CDR3 amino acids: CASSQGGAGHNEKLFF. CDR3 in DNA: TGTGCCAGCAGCCAAGGCGGAGCAGGACATAATGAAAAACTGTTTTTT.

This clonotype has a handful of counts. The chain joins TRBV5-1 to TRBJ1-3; possible D gene TRBD1, 5 bases. The V end was cut by 1 base, the J end by 2 bases, with 10 bases between. The CDR3 spans 15 residues. Per the germline V gene, CDR1 is SGHRS and CDR2 is YFSETQ. CDR3 in DNA: TGCGCCAGCAGCTTGATAGGGGAAACTGGAAACACCATATATTTT. Translating gives CASSLIGETGNTIYF.

The J gene is TRBJ1-6, the V gene TRBV30; TRBD1 matches at 10 bases. V shed 4 bases and J 8 bases; nucleotides not matched to a gene: 5. The CDR3 runs to 14 residues. Germline V CDR1 and CDR2: GTSNPN, SVGIG (reference sequence). CDR3 protein: CAWTGQGLYSPLHF. In nucleotides, the CDR3 is TGTGCCTGGACGGGACAGGGGCTGTATTCACCCCTCCACTTT. Looking up the rest from reference TRBV30 and TRBJ1-6 gives the full variable domain: SQTIHQWPATLVQPVGSPLSLECTVEGTSNPNLYWYRQAAGRGLQLLFYSVGIGQISSEVPQNLSASRPQDRQFILSSKKLLLSDSGFYLCAWTGQGLYSPLHFGNGTRLTVT.

Details on this clonotype: A much larger clone sits a single nucleotide away, making a read error possible. The CDR3 sequence is CAVSKTGESEDTQYF. DNA for the CDR3: TGTGCCGTCAGTAAAACAGGGGAGAGTGAAGATACGCAGTATTTT. This chain joins TRBV10-3 and TRBJ2-3; the match to TRBD1 covers 7 bases. Germline CDR1 reads ENHRY; CDR2 reads SYGVKD. The CDR3 loop spans 15 amino acids.

The rearrangement links TRBV6-6 to TRBJ1-4; TRBD1 aligns across 11 bases. Germline lookup yields CDR1 MNHNY and CDR2 SVGAGI (reference sequence). After removal of 5 bases from V and 7 bases from J, the junction contained 9 bases not matched to a gene. The CDR3 contains 16 residues. Here the CDR3 reads CASSAGQGGNGEKLFF. Here the CDR3 DNA reads TGTGCCAGCAGTGCGGGACAGGGGGGTAACGGTGAAAAACTGTTTTTT.

This clonotype was seen a handful of times. The chain couples TRBV6-2 or TRBV6-3 to TRBJ1-5; 12 bases map to TRBD1. The trim removed 2 bases at V and 7 bases at J, leaving 6 bases unmatched. CDR1 is MNHEY, CDR2 SVGEGT, per germline. The CDR3 consists of 16 residues. The CDR3 region is CASSYDLGTGGQPQHF. The DNA of the CDR3 is TGTGCCAGCAGTTACGACCTCGGGACAGGGGGCCAGCCCCAGCATTTT.

This clonotype was seen only a few times. The chain has TRBV9 and TRBJ1-1; D might be TRBD1 (6 bases). Deletions cut 6 bases from V and 1 base from J, with 16 bases between. CDR3 size: 15 residues. Germline loops: CDR1 SGDLS, CDR2 YYNGEE. The CDR3 is CASTPIQGRNTEAFF. CDR3 sequence (DNA): TGTGCCAGCACCCCCATACAGGGACGGAACACTGAAGCTTTCTTT.

This clonotype was seen only a few times. The chain links TRBV4-2 to TRBJ1-2; TRBD1 matches 8 bases. This CDR3 is 15 amino acids long. Germline V gives CDR1 LGHNA, CDR2 YNFKEQ. V trimming: 1 base; J trimming: 2 bases; junction bases outside the gene matches: 3. The CDR3 region has the DNA TGTGCCAGCAGCCAAGGGGGACAGGCGAACTATGGCTACACCTTC. This codes for CASSQGGQANYGYTF.

Only a few counts were recorded for this clonotype. The chain is built from TRBV29-1 and TRBJ1-2; 8 bases are a match to TRBD1. Germline lookup yields CDR1 SQVTM and CDR2 ANQGSEA. The CDR3 spans 14 residues. V trimming: 3 bases; J trimming: 6 bases; junction bases outside the gene matches: 9. The CDR3 region has the DNA TGCAGCGTTGAGATGAGATTGACAGGGGATGGCTACACCTTC. Its translation: CSVEMRLTGDGYTF.

The sample holds a few counts of this clonotype. This chain connects TRBV29-1 to TRBJ2-5, with no clear D. Germline V lookup: CDR1 SQVTM, CDR2 ANQGSEA. V was clipped by 4 bases and J by 5 bases, with 11 bases between them. This CDR3 is built from 12 residues. The CDR3 DNA follows: TGCAGCGTTGGGGCAGGACGGGAGACCCAGTACTTC. This gives the protein CSVGAGRETQYF.

This clonotype was seen repeatedly, ten times or more. The chain employs TRBV10-2 and TRBJ1-1; D possibly corresponds to TRBD1 (5 bases). CDR3 length equals 15 residues. Trimming pared 8 bases from V and 0 bases from J, leaving 16 bases between. CDR1 is WSHSY, CDR2 SAAADI, per germline. The CDR3: CASFSVGTVNTEAFF. The CDR3 nucleotides read TGCGCCAGCTTCTCGGTGGGGACCGTGAACACTGAAGCTTTCTTT.

The J gene is TRBJ1-2, the V gene TRBV10-3; 8 bases agree with TRBD1. This CDR3 is built from 17 residues. V trimming: 4 bases; J trimming: 2 bases; junction bases outside the gene matches: 12. Germline lookup yields CDR1 ENHRY and CDR2 SYGVKD. The CDR3: CAISVFRDRSSNYGYTF. DNA of the CDR3: TGTGCCATCAGTGTGTTCCGGGACAGGTCGTCGAACTATGGCTACACCTTC.

This clonotype has just a few counts. The chain employs TRBV29-1 and TRBJ1-2; possible D gene TRBD1, 5 bases. The CDR3 contains 12 residues. Germline lookup yields CDR1 SQVTM and CDR2 ANQGSEA. V lost 4 bases to trimming and J lost 4 bases, with 10 bases between them. DNA for the CDR3: TGCAGCGTTGTGGCAGGGTCCTATGGCTACACCTTC. The encoded protein is CSVVAGSYGYTF.

The rearrangement links TRBV29-1 to TRBJ1-1; D unresolved. The ends were cut back, 7 bases at V and 3 bases at J, with 15 bases in the middle. The CDR3 has 13 amino acids. Germline CDR1 is SQVTM and CDR2 is ANQGSEA. The CDR3 loop reads CSGVGVRDTEAFF. CDR3 in DNA: TGCAGCGGGGTCGGGGTTAGGGACACTGAAGCTTTCTTT.

This clonotype was found a few times. The chain has TRBV28 and TRBJ1-2, with D possibly matching TRBD1 (6 bases). Between the trimmed V and J ends, which lost 7 bases and 3 bases, there was a span of 15 bases. CDR1 and CDR2 (germline): MDHEN, SYDVKM. CDR3 size: 14 residues. CDR3 coding DNA: TGTGCCAGCATCGTGGGGCCAGGGGACTATGGCTACACCTTC. Translation: CASIVGPGDYGYTF.

This clonotype came up many times. This chain uses TRBV12-3 or TRBV12-4 with TRBJ1-5; D gene uncertain. CDR3 length: 14 residues. V was cut by 5 bases and J by 6 bases, with 14 bases left in between. The CDR3 nucleotides read TGTGCCAGCAGTCTATATGGAGGTGGTCAGCCCCAGCATTTT. It codes for CASSLYGGGQPQHF.

This clonotype was seen a few times. The chain uses TRBV6-1 and TRBJ1-5, with D possibly being TRBD1 (5 bases). The germline CDR1 and CDR2 sequences are MNHNS and SASEGT. The V end was cut by 6 bases, the J end by 2 bases, with 14 bases between. This CDR3 region has 15 residues. The CDR3 nucleotides are TGTGCCAGCAGCCCCGGGACGGAGCGCAATCAGCCCCAGCATTTT. Amino acids: CASSPGTERNQPQHF.

The chain is built from TRBV5-1 and TRBJ2-3; D is ambiguous. Trimming stripped 9 bases from V and 11 bases from J, with 22 bases between. The CDR3 runs to 13 residues. Looked up from germline, CDR1 is SGHRS and CDR2 is YFSETQ. The CDR3 is CATRAAPEGGQYF. Here the CDR3 DNA reads TGCGCCACCCGGGCCGCACCGGAAGGTGGGCAGTATTTT. The entire variable domain, with the rest obtained from reference TRBV5-1 and TRBJ2-3, is as follows: KAGVTQTPRYLIKTRGQQVTLSCSPISGHRSVSWYQQTPGQGLQFLFEYFSETQRNKGNFPGRFSGRQFSNSRSEMNVSTLELGDSALYLCATRAAPEGGQYFGPGTRLTVL.

This clonotype occurred once. The chain links TRBV4-1 to TRBJ2-1; no clear D. V lost 4 bases to trimming and J lost 0 bases, with 16 bases between them. CDR1 is MGHRA, CDR2 YSYEKL, per germline. This CDR3 is built from 17 residues. The CDR3 loop reads CASSPRVVRSSYNEQFF. The CDR3 DNA follows: TGCGCCAGCAGCCCAAGAGTAGTCAGGAGCTCCTACAATGAGCAGTTCTTC.

The chain is built from TRBV4-1 and TRBJ1-1; D is undetermined. Per the germline V gene, CDR1 is MGHRA and CDR2 is YSYEKL. This CDR3 has 15 residues. The V end lost 0 bases, the J end lost 3 bases, and 11 bases lay between the germline ends. This CDR3 reads CASSQDIRTDTEAFF. In DNA, the CDR3 is TGCGCCAGCAGCCAAGATATTCGTACAGACACTGAAGCTTTCTTT.

The rearrangement uses TRBV5-4 and TRBJ2-1; 9 bases match TRBD1. V was pared by 4 bases and J by 8 bases, with 7 bases of the junction left unmatched. The germline V gene has CDR1 SGHNT and CDR2 YYREEE (reference sequence). CDR3 length equals 14 residues. CDR3 amino acids: CASSPGQGRDEQFF. For the CDR3, the DNA is TGTGCCAGCAGCCCGGGACAGGGAAGGGATGAGCAGTTCTTC.

In this sample, this clonotype turned up a few times. The genes are TRBV11-1 and TRBJ2-3, with D unresolved. CDR1 is SGHAT, CDR2 FQDESV, per germline (reference sequence). CDR3 length equals 13 residues. Between the trimmed V and J ends, which lost 1 base and 5 bases, there was a span of 7 bases. The CDR3 bases are TGTGCCAGCAGCTTAGAGGAAATAGATACGCAGTATTTT. Protein: CASSLEEIDTQYF.

At least ten counts were recorded for this clonotype. This sequence joins TRBV20-1 and TRBJ1-2, with 9 bases identical to TRBD1. CDR1 and CDR2 from the germline V gene are DFQATT and SNEGSKA (reference sequence). CDR3 length: 14 amino acids. The V gene end was trimmed by 3 bases and the J gene end by 0 bases; junction bases not matched to a gene: 2. Here the CDR3 reads CSASRQGANYGYTF. The CDR3 coding sequence is TGCAGTGCTAGTAGACAGGGGGCTAACTATGGCTACACCTTC.

CDR3 residues: CATRGQGIGPQHF. As DNA, the CDR3 is TGTGCCACCCGGGGACAGGGCATAGGGCCCCAGCATTTT. The chain is built from TRBV2 and TRBJ1-5, with 9 bases aligning to TRBD1. Germline values: CDR1 SNHLY, CDR2 FYNNEI. V shed 10 bases, J shed 9 bases, and the junction held 10 bases outside the gene matches. The length of the CDR3 is 13 residues.

The chain joins TRBV7-2 to TRBJ2-3; TRBD2 agrees at 7 bases. This CDR3 is 16 amino acids long. Unmatched junction bases numbered 6, after V lost 1 base and J lost 2 bases. The germline V gene encodes CDR1 SGHTA and CDR2 FQGNSA. CDR3 sequence reads: CASSLGGTTFTDTQYF. CDR3 coding DNA: TGTGCCAGCAGCTTAGGTGGGACTACCTTCACAGATACGCAGTATTTT.